This T cell receptor (beta chain) derives from a study of cytomegalovirus exposure and HLA in healthy donors. The PCR contained 60 Vbeta and 13 Jbeta primers. The method was immunoSEQ multiplex PCR; TCRdb's version includes in-frame clones alone and lacks a portion of them. Seen here are fewer than 70,000 clones, approximately 76% observed once, and the top ten hold 5.4%. Study-wide results and caveats: In vitro experiments confirmed that three CMV-associated chains were specific for CMV antigens. Later analysis identified about 17,000 TCR beta sequences associated with HLA alleles, using a false discovery rate threshold of 0.05. Cytomegalovirus association was listed for about 160 TCR beta chains.

To note about this clone: Its antigen remains unidentified.

This sequence originates from a man aged 50 to 60 in good health and CMV-seronegative. Source material: PBMCs.

In nucleotides, the CDR3 is TGTGCCAGCAGCTTAGTTGGACAGGGGCCCAGGGAGCTGTTTTTT. It specifies CASSLVGQGPRELFF. The V call is TRBV7-6, the J call TRBJ2-2; 9 nucleotides align to TRBD1. CDR3 size: 15 residues. After removal of 1 base from V and 9 bases from J, the junction contained 6 bases not matched to a gene. Germline V lookup: CDR1 SGHVS, CDR2 FNYEAQ.